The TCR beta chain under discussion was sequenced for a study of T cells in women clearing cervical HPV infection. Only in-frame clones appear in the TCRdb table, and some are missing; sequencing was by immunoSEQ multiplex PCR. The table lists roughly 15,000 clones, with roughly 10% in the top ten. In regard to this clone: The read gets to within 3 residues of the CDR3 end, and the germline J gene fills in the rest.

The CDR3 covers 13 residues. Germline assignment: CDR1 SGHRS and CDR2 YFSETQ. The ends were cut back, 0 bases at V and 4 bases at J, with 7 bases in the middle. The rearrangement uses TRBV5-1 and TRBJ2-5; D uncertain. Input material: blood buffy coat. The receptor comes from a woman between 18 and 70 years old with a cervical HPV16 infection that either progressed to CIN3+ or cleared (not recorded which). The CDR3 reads CASSLAVAETQYF. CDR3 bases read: TGCGCCAGCAGCTTGGCAGTTGCAGAGACC.